The table lists the clone carrying this T cell receptor beta chain with a count of one. Its specificity is unknown. Between about 2014 and 2018, patients underwent resection in Japan or China. This entry is derived from a study of immune evolution from preneoplasia to lung adenocarcinoma. The CDR3 length is 14 residues. V lost 6 bases to trimming and J lost 1 base, with 12 bases between them. Germline V gene sequence: CDR1 LGHNT, CDR2 FRNRAP. Clones were read by immunoSEQ multiplex PCR, and TCRdb kept only the in-frame ones, dropping some. Of nearly 5,500 clones in the sample, over 80% were seen once. Notes on the study in general: Later-stage lesions appeared to have more T cells, more diversity, less clonality. Compared with EGFR-mutant or double wild-type lesions, KRAS-mutant nodules were more clonal.

The sequenced material came from FFPE minimally invasive lung adenocarcinoma tissue. The chain carries TRBV12-5 and TRBJ1-1; D is possibly TRBD1 (5 bases). The sequence was obtained from a person aged 55-85 years with lung adenocarcinoma. CDR3 amino acids: CASGPDSPNTEAFF. In nucleotides, the CDR3 is TGTGCTAGTGGCCCCGACAGCCCGAACACTGAAGCTTTCTTT.